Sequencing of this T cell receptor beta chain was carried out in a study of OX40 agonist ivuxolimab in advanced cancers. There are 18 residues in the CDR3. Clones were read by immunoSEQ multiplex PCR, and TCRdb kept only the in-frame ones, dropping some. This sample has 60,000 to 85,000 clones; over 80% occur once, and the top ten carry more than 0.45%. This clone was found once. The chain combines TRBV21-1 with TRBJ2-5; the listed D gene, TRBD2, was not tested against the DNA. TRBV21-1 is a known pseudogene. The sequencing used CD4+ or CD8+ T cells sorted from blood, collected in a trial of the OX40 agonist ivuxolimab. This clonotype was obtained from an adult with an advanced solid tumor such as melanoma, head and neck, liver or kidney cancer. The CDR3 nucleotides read TGTGCCAGCAGCCAAACTCTCCTAGCGGGGGATACACCAGAGACCCAGTACTTC. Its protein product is CASSQTLLAGDTPETQYF.